Presented here are 4 T cell receptor beta chains from one specimen sequenced in a study of blood T cell repertoires in COVID-19. The table came from immunoSEQ multiplex PCR; TCRdb's copy has only in-frame clones and leaves some out. The sample lists approximately 190,000 clones; about 80% were seen once. The source material was peripheral blood. The receptor source for this set is a man aged 30 to 39 with active or convalescent COVID-19.

This clone was counted between two and nine times. This chain joins TRBV7-9 and TRBJ2-7; 7 bases agree with TRBD1. The V segment lost 2 bases and the J segment 5 bases; nucleotides outside the gene matches: 6. CDR3 size: 14 residues. The V gene's germline CDR1 is SEHNR and CDR2 FQNEAQ (reference sequence). CDR3 DNA: TGTGCCAGCAGCTTAAATACAGGGGTCGACGAGCAGTACTTC. Residues: CASSLNTGVDEQYF.

V usage is TRBV7-9 and J usage is TRBJ1-3; 7 nucleotides agree with TRBD1. This CDR3 comprises 15 residues. V gave up 5 bases and J gave up 0 bases; unmatched junction bases: 4. Looked up from germline, CDR1 is SEHNR and CDR2 is FQNEAQ (reference sequence). The CDR3 DNA is TGTGCCAGCAGCACCGACAGGGACTCTGGAAACACCATATATTTT. It yields the protein CASSTDRDSGNTIYF.

The V and J genes are TRBV7-8 and TRBJ2-7; D is unresolved. Germline CDR1 is SGHVS and CDR2 is FQNEAQ. CDR3 length: 15 amino acids. V was trimmed by 5 bases and J by 2 bases, leaving 16 bases between them. Here the CDR3 DNA reads TGTGCCAGCAGCCCCAGTCCCCATGGAGCCTACGAGCAGTACGTC. Its translation: CASSPSPHGAYEQYV.

V usage is TRBV6-5 and J usage is TRBJ2-6, with D tentatively TRBD1 (6 bases). Germline assignment: CDR1 MNHEY and CDR2 SVGAGI. The CDR3 has 14 amino acids. Trimming shortened V by 7 bases and J by 5 bases, and 12 bases separated the two germline ends. CDR3 sequence (DNA): TGTGCCAGCATAAGCCGGGACAGGGCCAACGTCCTGACTTTC. This translates into CASISRDRANVLTF.